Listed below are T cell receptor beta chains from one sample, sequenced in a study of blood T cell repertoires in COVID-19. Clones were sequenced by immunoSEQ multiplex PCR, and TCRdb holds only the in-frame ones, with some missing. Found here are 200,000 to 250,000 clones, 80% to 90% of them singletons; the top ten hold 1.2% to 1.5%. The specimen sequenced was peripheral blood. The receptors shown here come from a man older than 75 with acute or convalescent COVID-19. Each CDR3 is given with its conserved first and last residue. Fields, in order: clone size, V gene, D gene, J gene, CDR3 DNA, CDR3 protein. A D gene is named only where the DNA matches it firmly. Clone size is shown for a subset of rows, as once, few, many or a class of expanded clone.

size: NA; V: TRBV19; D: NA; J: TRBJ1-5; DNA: TGTGCCAGTAGTATTATAGGGACAAATCAGCCCCAGCATTTT; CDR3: CASSIIGTNQPQHF
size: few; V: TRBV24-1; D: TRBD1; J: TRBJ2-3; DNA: TGTGCCACCAGTGATTTGCGACAGGGTGCATCAGATACGCAGTATTTT; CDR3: CATSDLRQGASDTQYF
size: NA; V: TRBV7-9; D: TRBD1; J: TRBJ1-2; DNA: TGTGCCAGCAGCCGTCCCGACAGGGTGGTTTGGGGCTACACCTTC; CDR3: CASSRPDRVVWGYTF
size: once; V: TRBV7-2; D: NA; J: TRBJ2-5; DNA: TGTGCCAGCAGCTCCAGGGGGGCTCCGGGCCCATCCTCCCAAGAGACCCAGTACTTC; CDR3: CASSSRGAPGPSSQETQYF
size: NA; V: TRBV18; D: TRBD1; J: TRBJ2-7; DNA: TGTGCCAGCTCACCTAAACAGGGGGGATACGAGCAGTACTTC; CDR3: CASSPKQGGYEQYF
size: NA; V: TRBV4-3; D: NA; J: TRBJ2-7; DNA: TGCGCCAGCAGCCAAGGGCGACAGGCTACCTACGAGCAGTACTTC; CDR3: CASSQGRQATYEQYF
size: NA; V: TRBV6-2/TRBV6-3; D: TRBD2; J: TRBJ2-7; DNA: TGTGCCAGCAGTTACCGAAGCGGGGCCCAAGAGCAGTACTTC; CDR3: CASSYRSGAQEQYF
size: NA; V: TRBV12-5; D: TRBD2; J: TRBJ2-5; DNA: TGTGCTAGTGGTACATGGGGGGGAAGCCAAGAGACCCAGTACTTC; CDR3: CASGTWGGSQETQYF
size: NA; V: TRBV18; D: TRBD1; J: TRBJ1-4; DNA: TGTGCCAGCTCACCCGGACAGGGGCAGAATGAAAAACTGTTTTTT; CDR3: CASSPGQGQNEKLFF
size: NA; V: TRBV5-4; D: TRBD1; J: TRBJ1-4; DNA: TGTGCCAGCAGCTTAGACAGGGGTGAAAAACTGTTTTTT; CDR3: CASSLDRGEKLFF
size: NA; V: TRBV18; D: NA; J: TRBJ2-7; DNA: TGTGCCAGCGCAAACAGGGGACTCTCCTACGAGCAGTACTTC; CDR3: CASANRGLSYEQYF
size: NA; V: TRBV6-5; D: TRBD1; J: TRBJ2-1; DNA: TGTGCCAGCAGAAGACAGGGTTCCTACAATGAGCAGTTCTTC; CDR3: CASRRQGSYNEQFF
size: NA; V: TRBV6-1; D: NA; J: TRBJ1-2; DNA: TGTGCCAGCAGTGAAGGGTGGGGGCCTAACTATGGCTACACCTTC; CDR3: CASSEGWGPNYGYTF
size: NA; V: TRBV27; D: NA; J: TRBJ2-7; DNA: TGTGCCAGCAGTTTATCAGCCGTGGGGGGCTACGAGCAGTACTTC; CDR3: CASSLSAVGGYEQYF